This T cell receptor (beta chain) emerged from a study of blood T cell repertoires in COVID-19. Authors' methods: Nucleated cell number was recorded as an estimate derived from reference gene primer amplification. TCRdb's table, derived via immunoSEQ multiplex PCR, lists solely in-frame clones and lacks some. V and J calls and clone size come straight from that table; D and trimming were deduced from the DNA. The sample lists approximately 260,000 clones, nearly 85% occurring once. CDR1 is KGHSH, CDR2 LQKENI, per germline. The CDR3 runs 14 residues. V was trimmed by 3 bases and J by 5 bases, leaving 10 bases between them.

The rearrangement joins TRBV18 to TRBJ1-4; D unresolved. Source material: peripheral blood. The sequence came from a human donor in a cohort sampled during active COVID-19. CDR3 DNA: TGTGCCAGCTCACCGCAGGTGAACAATGAAAAACTGTTTTTT. Protein product: CASSPQVNNEKLFF.